A single sample is the source of the 27 T cell receptor beta chains below, sequenced in a study of shared clonotypes between healthy human individuals. The table came from immunoSEQ multiplex PCR; TCRdb's copy has only in-frame clones and leaves some out. The table has a few million clones, just under 95% seen once. The naive CD8 subset, CD45RO-negative cells positively selected for CCR7, excluded terminally differentiated effector memory CD45RA+ cells. Sequenced input: naive CD8+ T cells from PBMCs. These receptors all stem from a man in his late teens or twenties in good health. Some clones in this sample may be carry-over from other donors' samples.

V and J are TRBV11-3 and TRBJ1-4; D possibly corresponds to TRBD1 (5 bases). The CDR3 consists of 16 residues. V gave up 1 base and J gave up 0 bases, with 9 bases separating them. Germline loops: CDR1 SGHNT, CDR2 YENEEA. The DNA for the CDR3 is TGTGCCAGCAGCTTAGGGACGGACACAACTAATGAAAAACTGTTTTTT. Its translation: CASSLGTDTTNEKLFF.

This clone has a single count. The chain combines TRBV7-2 with TRBJ2-1, with TRBD2 identical over 10 bases. The CDR3 extends over 18 amino acids. Germline lookup yields CDR1 SGHTA and CDR2 FQGNSA. V gave up 3 bases and J gave up 3 bases; unmatched junction bases: 11. Here the CDR3 DNA reads TGTGCCAGCAGCTTGGCTTTAGCGGGAGGACCCCTCTACAATGAGCAGTTCTTC. Translated: CASSLALAGGPLYNEQFF.

The chain recombines TRBV15 with TRBJ2-3, with unresolved D. The CDR3 loop spans 14 amino acids. The V gene's germline CDR1 is LNHNV and CDR2 YYDKDF (reference sequence). Deletions cut 1 base from V and 7 bases from J, with 12 bases between. The CDR3 reads CATSRVPMGYTQYF. The CDR3 DNA follows: TGTGCCACCAGCAGAGTCCCCATGGGGTATACGCAGTATTTT.

This clone was counted a few times. The chain uses TRBV19 and TRBJ1-1; no clear D. The CDR3 is 11 amino acids. The germline CDR1 and CDR2 sequences are LNHDA and SQIVND (reference sequence). V was trimmed by 2 bases and J by 8 bases, leaving 6 bases between them. This CDR3 reads CASSILQEAFF. CDR3 nucleotide sequence: TGTGCCAGTAGTATACTACAGGAAGCTTTCTTT.

This clone was recorded only once. This rearrangement joins TRBV9 to TRBJ1-1; perhaps TRBD1 as D (5 bases). V lost 3 bases and J lost 5, with 17 bases in between. CDR3 length equals 15 residues. CDR1 and CDR2 (germline): SGDLS, YYNGEE. CDR3 region: CASSEPALGVTEAFF. CDR3 DNA: TGTGCCAGCAGCGAACCAGCCTTAGGGGTAACTGAAGCTTTCTTT.

This chain uses TRBV28 with TRBJ2-7, with D perhaps matching TRBD1 (5 bases). Trimming took off 10 bases at V and 2 bases at J, with 18 bases between the two ends. The CDR3 is made up of 14 amino acids. CDR1 is MDHEN and CDR2 is SYDVKM in the germline V gene. The CDR3 nucleotides read TGTGCCACCAACAGGCGGCGGAGCGCCTACGAGCAGTACTTC. Translating it yields CATNRRRSAYEQYF. The variable domain in full, completed from reference TRBV28 and TRBJ2-7, reads DVKVTQSSRYLVKRTGEKVFLECVQDMDHENMFWYRQDPGLGLRLIYFSYDVKMKEKGDIPEGYSVSREKKERFSLILESASTNQTSMYLCATNRRRSAYEQYFGPGTRLTVT.

This CDR3 reads CASSAGTSGRAAQYF. Here the CDR3 DNA reads TGTGCCAGCAGCGCCGGGACTAGCGGGAGGGCGGCGCAGTACTTC. This chain joins TRBV27 and TRBJ2-7, with 16 nucleotides matching TRBD2. The V gene end was trimmed by 6 bases and the J gene end by 9 bases; junction bases not matched to a gene: 8. CDR3 length: 15 residues. Germline V gives CDR1 MNHEY, CDR2 SMNVEV (reference sequence).

The J gene is TRBJ1-4, the V gene TRBV27; D not resolved. CDR1 is MNHEY and CDR2 is SMNVEV in the germline V gene (reference sequence). This CDR3 is 13 amino acids long. Trimming took off 5 bases at V and 8 bases at J, with 12 bases between the two ends. CDR3 DNA: TGTGCCAGCAGTGCGAGGGAGGTAGAAAAACTGTTTTTT. This encodes CASSAREVEKLFF.

The chain is built from TRBV28 and TRBJ1-2; no reliable D call. V lost 5 bases, J lost 8 bases, and 18 bases lay in between. Germline CDR1 reads MDHEN; CDR2 reads SYDVKM. This CDR3 spans 14 amino acids. CDR3 sequence reads: CASSPFRALEGYTF. As DNA, the CDR3 is TGTGCCAGCAGTCCCTTCCGGGCCCTAGAAGGCTACACCTTC.

The V gene is TRBV11-3, the J gene TRBJ2-2; maybe TRBD1 (6 bases). The ends were cut back, 4 bases at V and 3 bases at J, with 12 bases in the middle. The germline V gene encodes CDR1 SGHNT and CDR2 YENEEA. The CDR3 is 15 residues long. The CDR3 DNA reads TGTGCCAGCAGCTCCCACAGGGAAGACACCGGGGAGCTGTTTTTT. It yields the protein CASSSHREDTGELFF.

This chain joins TRBV7-8 and TRBJ2-1; TRBD2 matches 10 bases. V was pared by 5 bases and J by 10 bases, with 11 bases of the junction left unmatched. This CDR3 has 15 amino acids. Germline values: CDR1 SGHVS, CDR2 FQNEAQ. This CDR3 is CASSLLAGETEEQFF. The DNA for the CDR3 is TGTGCCAGCAGCCTGCTAGCGGGAGAAACAGAAGAGCAGTTCTTC.

The chain couples TRBV4-2 to TRBJ1-1; D is ambiguous. Trimming left V 3 bases short and J 9 bases short, with 11 bases between. This CDR3 has 12 amino acids. Germline CDR1 LGHNA, CDR2 YNFKEQ. In nucleotides, the CDR3 is TGTGCCAGCAGCCAGGTGGGCAGTCAAGCTTTCTTT. Protein: CASSQVGSQAFF.

The CDR3 is CATSRAVTSGSGTGELFF. CDR3 DNA: TGTGCCACCAGCCGAGCCGTAACTAGCGGGTCGGGAACCGGGGAGCTGTTTTTT. V and J are TRBV15 and TRBJ2-2; TRBD2 agrees at 9 bases. Germline CDR1 reads LNHNV; CDR2 reads YYDKDF (reference sequence). The CDR3 consists of 18 residues. J lost 5 bases, V lost 5 bases, and 15 bases had no gene match.

The J gene is TRBJ2-1, the V gene TRBV9; D remains unclear. Germline V lookup: CDR1 SGDLS, CDR2 YYNGEE. This CDR3 is built from 15 residues. Trimming stripped 0 bases from V and 7 bases from J, with 14 bases between. CDR3 in amino acids: CASSVDGRMGNEQFF. The CDR3 nucleotides read TGTGCCAGCAGCGTAGACGGGCGCATGGGGAATGAGCAGTTCTTC. Together with reference TRBV9 and TRBJ2-1, the CDR3 gives the full variable domain: DSGVTQTPKHLITATGQRVTLRCSPRSGDLSVYWYQQSLDQGLQFLIQYYNGEERAKGNILERFSAQQFPDLHSELNLSSLELGDSALYFCASSVDGRMGNEQFFGPGTRLTVL.

V and J are TRBV19 and TRBJ2-3; no firm D call. V lost 4 bases, J lost 6 bases, and 20 bases lay in between. The CDR3 totals 16 residues. CDR1 and CDR2 (germline): LNHDA, SQIVND (reference sequence). The CDR3 loop is CASSKLDRPRWDTQYF. CDR3 in DNA: TGTGCCAGTAGTAAACTCGACCGTCCCCGGTGGGATACGCAGTATTTT.

CDR3 nucleotides: TGTGCCACCAGCAGAGATCTTGAGGGGGGGTCCTACAATGAGCAGTTCTTC. This encodes CATSRDLEGGSYNEQFF. The chain carries TRBV15 and TRBJ2-1, with TRBD2 as a possible D gene (7 bases). CDR3 length equals 17 residues. Trimming left V 0 bases short and J 1 base short, with 13 bases between. Germline assignment: CDR1 LNHNV and CDR2 YYDKDF (reference sequence).

The chain recombines TRBV4-3 with TRBJ2-1; no clear D gene. Between the trimmed V and J ends, which lost 0 bases and 12 bases, there was a span of 12 bases. Per germline, CDR1 LGHNA and CDR2 YSLEER. The CDR3 sequence is 13 residues long. CDR3 nucleotide sequence: TGCGCCAGCAGCCAAGATTTAGGGCCTGGGCAGTTCTTC. Translated: CASSQDLGPGQFF.

Worth noting for this clone: Its ends do not fully match the called genes, so a read error is possible. Other DNA sequences of this sample code for an identical CDR3. The gene calls are TRBV5-8 and TRBJ1-1; D unresolved. This CDR3 comprises 13 residues. Per germline, CDR1 SGHTS and CDR2 YDEGEE. CDR3 sequence (DNA): TGTGCCAGCAGTTTGGGCAGGAACACTGAAGCTTTCTTT. Translated, it gives CASSLGRNTEAFF.

The chain is built from TRBV29-1 and TRBJ2-3; no clear D gene. Deletions cut 6 bases from V and 2 bases from J, with 9 bases between. Germline-derived CDR1 and CDR2 are SQVTM and ANQGSEA. The CDR3 consists of 12 residues. The CDR3 protein is CSVRSITDTQYF. DNA of the CDR3: TGCAGCGTCCGGTCGATCACAGATACGCAGTATTTT.

This chain joins TRBV13 and TRBJ2-1; a possible D gene is TRBD2 (5 bases). The CDR3 consists of 14 residues. Trimming removed 5 bases at V and 6 bases at J, with 14 bases between. CDR1 is PRHDT, CDR2 FYEKMQ, per germline (reference sequence). The CDR3 protein is CASSAPDFRNEQFF. The CDR3 DNA is TGTGCCAGCAGCGCGCCGGACTTCCGCAATGAGCAGTTCTTC.

The chain has TRBV27 and TRBJ2-3; TRBD2 matches 11 bases. This CDR3 spans 18 amino acids. The V segment lost 4 bases and the J segment 5 bases; nucleotides outside the gene matches: 14. Germline loops: CDR1 MNHEY, CDR2 SMNVEV (reference sequence). The CDR3 sequence: CASSSPTSGRRVGDTQYF. CDR3 coding DNA: TGTGCCAGCAGTTCTCCCACTAGCGGGAGAAGGGTTGGAGATACGCAGTATTTT.

This clone has a single count. The chain is built from TRBV2 and TRBJ1-3; D remains unclear. The germline CDR1 and CDR2 sequences are SNHLY and FYNNEI. V dropped 2 bases and J dropped 1 base, with 18 bases sitting between them. This CDR3 contains 18 residues. The CDR3 region has the DNA TGTGCCAGCAGTGAATTAGGCCCCAGACCGACTTCTGGAAACACCATATATTTT. It encodes CASSELGPRPTSGNTIYF.

The J gene is TRBJ2-2, the V gene TRBV9; 9 nucleotides align to TRBD2. This CDR3 is built from 19 residues. Germline values: CDR1 SGDLS, CDR2 YYNGEE. Germline trimming cut 0 bases from V and 5 bases from J; bases unmatched to any gene: 14. CDR3: CASSVAVRREGPRTGELFF. The CDR3 DNA reads as TGTGCCAGCAGCGTAGCGGTAAGGCGGGAGGGCCCTCGAACCGGGGAGCTGTTTTTT.

Turning to this clone: The same CDR3 can be traced to other DNA sequences in this sample. V gene TRBV6-6 combines with J gene TRBJ2-7; D gene unclear. The V and J ends lost 1 base and 4 bases respectively, with 5 bases between them. The CDR3 is 12 residues long. Germline assignment: CDR1 MNHNY and CDR2 SVGAGI (reference sequence). The CDR3 here is CASSYLKYEQYF. In DNA form, the CDR3 reads TGTGCCAGCAGTTACTTGAAGTACGAGCAGTACTTC.

The chain couples TRBV7-8 to TRBJ1-5; 11 positions match TRBD1. V dropped 4 bases and J dropped 6; count of bases not matched to a gene: 2. Germline loops: CDR1 SGHVS, CDR2 FQNEAQ. The CDR3 covers 14 residues. The CDR3 region is CASSSDRGPQPQHF. For the CDR3, the DNA is TGTGCCAGCAGCTCGGACAGGGGGCCTCAGCCCCAGCATTTT. Complete variable domain (other parts from reference TRBV7-8 and TRBJ1-5): GAGVSQSPRYKVAKRGQDVALRCDPISGHVSLFWYQQALGQGPEFLTYFQNEAQLDKSGLPSDRFFAERPEGSVSTLKIQRTQQEDSAVYLCASSSDRGPQPQHFGDGTRLSIL.

The chain employs TRBV28 and TRBJ1-5; D is unresolved. This CDR3 comprises 14 residues. The germline V gene encodes CDR1 MDHEN and CDR2 SYDVKM. The V end was cut by 3 bases, the J end by 5 bases, with 11 bases between. CDR3 in amino acids: CASSFRGSYQPQHF. In DNA form, the CDR3 reads TGTGCCAGCAGTTTTCGGGGATCGTATCAGCCCCAGCATTTT.

In the case of this clone: The sample carries other DNA sequences with the same CDR3. J is TRBJ2-1 and V is TRBV30; D possibly corresponds to TRBD2 (5 bases). V lost 2 bases, J lost 0 bases, and 8 bases lay in between. CDR3 length: 14 amino acids. Germline CDR1 is GTSNPN and CDR2 is SVGIG (reference sequence). As DNA, the CDR3 is TGTGCCTGGAGTTCCCGGGGCTCCTACAATGAGCAGTTCTTC. Residues: CAWSSRGSYNEQFF.